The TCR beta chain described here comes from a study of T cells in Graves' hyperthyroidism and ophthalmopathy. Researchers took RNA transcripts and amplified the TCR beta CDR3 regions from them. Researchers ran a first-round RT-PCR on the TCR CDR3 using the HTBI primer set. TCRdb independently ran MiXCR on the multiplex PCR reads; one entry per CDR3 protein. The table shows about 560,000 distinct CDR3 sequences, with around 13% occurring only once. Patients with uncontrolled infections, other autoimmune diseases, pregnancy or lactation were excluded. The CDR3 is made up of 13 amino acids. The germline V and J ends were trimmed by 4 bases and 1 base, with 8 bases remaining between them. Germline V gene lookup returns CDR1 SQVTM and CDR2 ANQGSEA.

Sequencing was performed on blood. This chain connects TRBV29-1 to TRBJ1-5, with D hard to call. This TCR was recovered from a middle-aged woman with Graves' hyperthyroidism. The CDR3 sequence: CSVGGSSNQPQHF. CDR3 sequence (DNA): TGCAGCGTTGGAGGGTCCAGCAATCAGCCCCAGCATTTT.